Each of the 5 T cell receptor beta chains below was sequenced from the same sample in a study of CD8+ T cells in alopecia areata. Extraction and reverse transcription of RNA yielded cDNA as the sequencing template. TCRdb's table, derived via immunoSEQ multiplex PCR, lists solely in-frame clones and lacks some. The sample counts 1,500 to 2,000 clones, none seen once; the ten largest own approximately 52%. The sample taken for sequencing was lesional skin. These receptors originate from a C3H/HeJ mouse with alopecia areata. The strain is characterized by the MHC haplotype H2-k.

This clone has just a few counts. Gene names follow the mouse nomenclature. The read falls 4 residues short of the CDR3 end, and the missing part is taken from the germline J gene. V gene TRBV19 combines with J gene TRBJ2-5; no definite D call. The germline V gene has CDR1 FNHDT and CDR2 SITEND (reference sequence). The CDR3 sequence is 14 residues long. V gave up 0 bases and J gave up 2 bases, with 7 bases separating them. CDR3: CASSIERSQDTQYF. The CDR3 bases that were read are TGTGCCAGCAGTATAGAGCGCAGCCAAGAC.

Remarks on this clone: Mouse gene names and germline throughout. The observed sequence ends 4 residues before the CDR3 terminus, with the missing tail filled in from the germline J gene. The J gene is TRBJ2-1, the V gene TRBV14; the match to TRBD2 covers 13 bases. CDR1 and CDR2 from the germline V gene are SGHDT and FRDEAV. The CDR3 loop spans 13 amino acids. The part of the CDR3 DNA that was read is TGTGCCAGCAGGGACTGGGGGGGCGCT. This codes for CASRDWGGA. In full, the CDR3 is CASRDWGGAEQFF.

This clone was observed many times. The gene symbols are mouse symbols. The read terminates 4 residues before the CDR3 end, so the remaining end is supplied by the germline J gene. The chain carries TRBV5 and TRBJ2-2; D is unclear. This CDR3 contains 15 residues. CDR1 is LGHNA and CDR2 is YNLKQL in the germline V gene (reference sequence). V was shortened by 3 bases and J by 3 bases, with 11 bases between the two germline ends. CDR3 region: CASSQEGADTGQLYF. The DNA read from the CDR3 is TGTGCCAGCAGCCAGGAGGGTGCGGACACCGGG.

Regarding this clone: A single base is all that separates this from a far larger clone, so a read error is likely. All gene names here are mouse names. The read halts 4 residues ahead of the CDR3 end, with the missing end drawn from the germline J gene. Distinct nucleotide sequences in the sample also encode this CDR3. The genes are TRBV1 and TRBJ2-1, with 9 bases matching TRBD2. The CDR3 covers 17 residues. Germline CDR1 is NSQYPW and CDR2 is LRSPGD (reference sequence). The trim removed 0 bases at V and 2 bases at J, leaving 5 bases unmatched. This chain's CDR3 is CTCSADLWGGDYAEQFF. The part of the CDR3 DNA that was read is TGCACCTGCAGTGCAGATCTCTGGGGGGGTGACTATGCT. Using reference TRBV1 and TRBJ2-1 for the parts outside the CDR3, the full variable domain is VTLLEQNPRWRLVPRGQAVNLRCILKNSQYPWMSWYQQDLQKQLQWLFTLRSPGDKEVKSLPGADYLATRVTDTELRLQVANMSQGRTLYCTCSADLWGGDYAEQFFGPGTRLTVL.

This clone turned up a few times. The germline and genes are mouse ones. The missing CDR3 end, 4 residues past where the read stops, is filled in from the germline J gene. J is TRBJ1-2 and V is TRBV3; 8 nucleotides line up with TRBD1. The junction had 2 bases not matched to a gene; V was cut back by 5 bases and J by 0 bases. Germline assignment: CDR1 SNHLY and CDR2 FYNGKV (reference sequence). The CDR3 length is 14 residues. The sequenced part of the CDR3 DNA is TGTGCCAGCAGCACGGACAGGGCAAACTCC. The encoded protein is CASSTDRANS. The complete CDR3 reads CASSTDRANSDYTF.